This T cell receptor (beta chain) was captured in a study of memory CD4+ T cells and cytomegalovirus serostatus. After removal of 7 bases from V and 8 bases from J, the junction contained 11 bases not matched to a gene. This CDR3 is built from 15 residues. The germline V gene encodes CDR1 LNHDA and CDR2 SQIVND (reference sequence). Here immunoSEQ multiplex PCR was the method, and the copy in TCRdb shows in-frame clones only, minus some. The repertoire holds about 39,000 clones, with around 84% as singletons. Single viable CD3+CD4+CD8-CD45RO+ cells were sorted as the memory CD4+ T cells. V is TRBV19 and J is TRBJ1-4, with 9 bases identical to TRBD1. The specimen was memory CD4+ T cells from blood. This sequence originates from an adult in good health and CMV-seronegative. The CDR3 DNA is TGTGCCAGTACCCTAAGGGGACAGGGAGGAGAAAAACTGTTTTTT. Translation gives CASTLRGQGGEKLFF.